This T cell receptor beta chain was observed in a study of T-cell memory formation after mild COVID-19. TCRdb analysed the 5' RACE reads with MiXCR anew, one entry per CDR3 protein. This sample has 100,000 to 130,000 distinct CDR3 sequences, with over 13% found just once. The CDR3 spans 14 residues. Germline V lookup: CDR1 SGHKS, CDR2 YYEKEE (reference sequence). V lost 2 bases to trimming and J lost 0 bases, with 7 bases between them. This TCR was recovered from a man aged 18 to 30 who had mild COVID-19 (a few samples of this study predate the infection). Cell type and time point are not known. The sample taken for sequencing was PBMCs or a T cell subset sorted from them (not recorded which). The rearrangement joins TRBV5-5 to TRBJ2-3; no definite D call. In DNA form, the CDR3 reads TGTGCCAGCAGCTTCTATGCCAGCACAGATACGCAGTATTTT. Translation: CASSFYASTDTQYF. Complete variable domain (other parts from reference TRBV5-5 and TRBJ2-3): DAGVTQSPTHLIKTRGQQVTLRCSPISGHKSVSWYQQVLGQGPQFIFQYYEKEERGRGNFPDRFSARQFPNYSSELNVNALLLGDSALYLCASSFYASTDTQYFGPGTRLTVL.